This record covers a single T cell receptor beta chain. Its antigen is unknown. These data come from a study of cytomegalovirus exposure and HLA in healthy donors. Study-level background: The 120 or so validation repertoires and the approximately 700 first-cohort repertoires shared a platform, a later analysis reported. Study-wide points: Specific recognition of CMV antigens was confirmed in vitro for a few chains (all CMV-associated). Some TCR beta chains (over 150 of them) were listed as cytomegalovirus-associated. The majority of TCR sequences were rare, yet some public TCRs appeared in many donors.

Data came from immunoSEQ multiplex PCR; TCRdb stores just in-frame clones and leaves some out. This table holds some 100,000 clones, about 84% found once. Germline assignment: CDR1 SGHRS and CDR2 YFSETQ. The length of the CDR3 is 18 residues. Unmatched junction bases numbered 6, after V lost 4 bases and J lost 0 bases. The chain employs TRBV5-1 and TRBJ2-3, with 15 nucleotides matching TRBD2. The sequence was obtained from a young man in good health and CMV-seronegative. Sequencing input: PBMCs. CDR3 nucleotide sequence: TGCGCCAGCAGCCCGGGACTAGCGGGGGGTATTAGCACAGATACGCAGTATTTT. It is translated as CASSPGLAGGISTDTQYF.